This entry concerns a single T cell receptor (beta chain). The data were obtained in a study of OX40 agonist ivuxolimab in advanced cancers. Overall study: Averaging roughly 60 years in age, with a range of roughly 20 to 80, the cohort was 80% to 90% male. Three individuals attained partial responses, comprising one hepatocellular carcinoma case and two cutaneous melanoma cases.

Profiled with immunoSEQ multiplex PCR; TCRdb holds only in-frame clones, not every one. The sample contains over 85,000 clones, roughly nine tenths of which appear only once. The CDR3 has 15 amino acids. Per germline, CDR1 SGHTA and CDR2 FQGNSA. The germline V and J ends were trimmed by 5 bases and 2 bases, with 13 bases remaining between them. Sequences were derived from CD4+ or CD8+ T cells sorted from blood, sampled in a trial of the OX40 agonist ivuxolimab. This chain joins TRBV7-2 and TRBJ2-1; D not certain. The origin of this receptor is an adult with an advanced solid tumor such as melanoma, head and neck, liver or kidney cancer. The CDR3 is CASSLGRSTYNEQFF. The CDR3 DNA follows: TGTGCCAGCAGCCTCGGCCGCTCCACCTACAATGAGCAGTTCTTC. The whole variable domain, remainder taken from reference TRBV7-2 and TRBJ2-1, is GAGVSQSPSNKVTEKGKDVELRCDPISGHTALYWYRQSLGQGLEFLIYFQGNSAPDKSGLPSDRFSAERTGGSVSTLTIQRTQQEDSAVYLCASSLGRSTYNEQFFGPGTRLTVL.